Listed here are 7 T cell receptor beta chains from one sample, sequenced in a study of blood T cell repertoires in COVID-19. Here immunoSEQ multiplex PCR was the method, and the copy in TCRdb shows in-frame clones only, minus some. This repertoire shows some 47,000 clones, approximately 89% found once; its top ten account for roughly 5%. Source material: peripheral blood. Receptor source: a man aged 60 to 75 with active COVID-19.

As DNA, the CDR3 is TGTGCCAGCAGCCCCGGGACTAGCGACTACGAGCAGTACTTC. Translating it yields CASSPGTSDYEQYF. The chain has TRBV4-2 and TRBJ2-7; 10 nucleotides match TRBD2. Unmatched junction bases numbered 3, after V lost 4 bases and J lost 3 bases. CDR3 length equals 14 residues. Germline assignment: CDR1 LGHNA and CDR2 YNFKEQ.

This clone was picked up a small number of times. This chain connects TRBV7-3 to TRBJ2-1, with D possibly being TRBD2 (6 bases). CDR1 is SGHTA, CDR2 FQGTGA, per germline. V was pared by 0 bases and J by 2 bases, with 11 bases between. There are 16 residues in the CDR3. CDR3 in DNA: TGTGCCAGCAGCTTAACGTCCTCGGGGGCCTACAATGAGCAGTTCTTC. It codes for CASSLTSSGAYNEQFF.

The chain recombines TRBV7-3 with TRBJ2-3, with 14 bases matching TRBD2. This CDR3 is 15 amino acids long. From germline, CDR1 is SGHTA and CDR2 FQGTGA. The V and J ends lost 7 bases and 7 bases, in that order; junction bases with no gene match: 7. DNA of the CDR3: TGTGCCAGCACCCTAGGGACTAGCGGGAGCCATACGCAGTATTTT. Its translation: CASTLGTSGSHTQYF.

The chain uses TRBV5-1 and TRBJ2-3, with TRBD2 identical over 8 bases. This CDR3 comprises 15 residues. Trimming at V came to 2 bases and at J to 4 bases, leaving 6 bases not matched to a gene. In germline, CDR1 is SGHRS, CDR2 YFSETQ. Here the CDR3 reads CASSLQGLEADTQYF. The CDR3 nucleotides read TGCGCCAGCAGCTTACAGGGACTAGAGGCAGATACGCAGTATTTT.

The chain combines TRBV6-1 with TRBJ1-2; the D is unclear. Germline CDR1 is MNHNS and CDR2 is SASEGT. With 3 bases removed from V and 1 base from J, the gap between germline ends came to 6 bases. The CDR3 has 13 residues. In DNA, the CDR3 is TGTGCCAGCAGTGAGGCGGTTAACTATGGCTACACCTTC. It specifies CASSEAVNYGYTF.

V usage is TRBV7-9 and J usage is TRBJ1-1; the D gene is possibly TRBD1 (5 bases). The CDR3 contains 16 residues. V shed 6 bases and J shed 1 base, with 18 bases lying between them. CDR1 and CDR2 (germline): SEHNR, FQNEAQ (reference sequence). The CDR3 region has the DNA TGTGCCAGCAGAGCTAAGTTGGACAACCCGAACACTGAAGCTTTCTTT. Translation: CASRAKLDNPNTEAFF.

This chain uses TRBV14 with TRBJ2-1; D is perhaps TRBD1 (5 bases). Germline loops: CDR1 SGHDN, CDR2 FVKESK. The CDR3 runs to 9 residues. This CDR3 reads CPVGAEQFF. Written as DNA, the CDR3 is TGTCCGGTTGGGGCTGAGCAGTTCTTC.